The T cell receptor beta chain under discussion was sequenced for a study of T-cell reconstitution after alpha-beta-depleted transplantation in children. Unique molecular identifiers featured in how the TCRbeta library was prepared. In TCRdb, the PCR reads were re-called with MiXCR into one record per CDR3 protein. The sample records around 530,000 distinct CDR3 sequences, approximately 32% being singletons. The V and J ends lost 0 bases and 0 bases, in that order; junction bases with no gene match: 5. The CDR3 totals 17 residues. Germline loops: CDR1 SEHNR, CDR2 FQNEAQ (reference sequence). The sample in question was PBMCs from the stem cell graft donor, obtained from the stem cell graft. The chain links TRBV7-9 to TRBJ2-1; TRBD1 matches at 7 bases. This receptor was identified in a human donor who donated a stem cell graft to a child with aplastic anemia. The CDR3 loop reads CASSLAPTGNSYNEQFF. The DNA for the CDR3 is TGTGCCAGCAGCTTAGCCCCGACAGGGAACTCCTACAATGAGCAGTTCTTC.